This T cell receptor (beta chain) derives from a study of blood T cell repertoires in COVID-19. Overall study: From the United States, Italy and Spain came samples of acute and convalescent COVID-19. PBMCs, B-cell-depleted T cells, or T cells provided the cDNA or gDNA that made up the material.

In its sample, this clone was seen once. Original methodology: Amplifying reference gene primers gave estimates of nucleated cell counts. Libraries were prepared by immunoSEQ multiplex PCR; TCRdb keeps only in-frame clonotypes and omits some of them. V, J and clone size derive from that table, while D and trimming were established from the DNA sequence. The sample carries 30,000 to 40,000 clones, approximately 91% recorded once. From germline, CDR1 is KGHDR and CDR2 SFDVKD. The CDR3 has 13 amino acids. V lost 1 base and J 5 bases, leaving 6 bases between the germline ends. The TCR comes from a woman aged 25 to 39 in a cohort sampled during active COVID-19. The rearrangement joins TRBV24-1 to TRBJ2-3; D may be TRBD2 (5 bases). What was sequenced was peripheral blood. CDR3 DNA sequence: TGTGCCACCAGTGATTTTCGGGGAGATACGCAGTATTTT. The encoded protein is CATSDFRGDTQYF.